This T cell receptor beta chain is drawn from a study of radiotherapy plus CTLA-4 blockade in lung cancer. Trimming shortened V by 5 bases and J by 1 base, and 10 bases separated the two germline ends. The germline CDR1 and CDR2 sequences are SEHNR and FQNEAQ (reference sequence). This CDR3 is 14 amino acids long. The data were produced by immunoSEQ multiplex PCR, yet TCRdb's version contains in-frame clones alone and is incomplete. The data contain about 98,000 clones, 75% to 90% of them seen just once; the ten biggest clones take up roughly 3.5%. V and J are TRBV7-9 and TRBJ2-3; maybe TRBD1 (6 bases). This specimen was peripheral blood, taken from a patient treated with radiotherapy plus ipilimumab. This TCR was recovered from a human donor with non-small cell lung cancer who had a partial response to radiotherapy plus ipilimumab. CDR3 in amino acids: CASSIRGGTDTQYF. DNA for the CDR3: TGTGCCAGCAGCATCAGGGGCGGCACAGATACGCAGTATTTT.